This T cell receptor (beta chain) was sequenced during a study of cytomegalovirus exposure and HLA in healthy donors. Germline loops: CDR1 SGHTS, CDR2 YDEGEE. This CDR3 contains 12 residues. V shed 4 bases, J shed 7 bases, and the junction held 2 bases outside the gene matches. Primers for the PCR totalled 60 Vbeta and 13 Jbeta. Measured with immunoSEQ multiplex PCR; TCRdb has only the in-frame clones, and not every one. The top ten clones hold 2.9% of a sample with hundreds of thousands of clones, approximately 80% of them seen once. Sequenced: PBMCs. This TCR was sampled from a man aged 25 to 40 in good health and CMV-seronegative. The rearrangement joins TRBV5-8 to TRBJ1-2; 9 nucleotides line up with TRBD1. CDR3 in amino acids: CASSRDRAGYTF. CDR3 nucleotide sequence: TGTGCCAGCAGCCGGGACAGGGCTGGCTACACCTTC.